Listed below are T cell receptor beta chains from one sample, sequenced in a study of T-cell reconstitution after alpha-beta-depleted transplantation in children. TCRdb reprocessed the PCR reads via MiXCR and lists one record per CDR3 protein. The table records 490,000 or so distinct CDR3 sequences, around 12% of them present only once. Specimen: PBMCs from the stem cell graft donor, collected from the stem cell graft. These receptors originate from a human donor who donated a stem cell graft to a child with combined immunodeficiency. Both conserved end residues are part of each CDR3. D genes are given only for firm matches. Clone size is shown for a subset of rows, as once, few, many or a class of expanded clone.

D | size | J | V | CDR3 | DNA
TRBD2 | . | TRBJ2-3 | TRBV12-3/TRBV12-4 | CASSLGVGTSRTDTQYF | TGTGCCAGCAGTTTAGGGGTCGGGACTAGCCGCACAGATACGCAGTATTTT
TRBD1 | few | TRBJ1-2 | TRBV10-3 | CAISGGQRTNYGYTF | TGTGCCATCAGTGGGGGACAGCGAACCAACTATGGCTACACCTTC
TRBD2 | few | TRBJ2-5 | TRBV18 | CASSPLAGGGQETQYF | TGTGCCAGCTCACCGCTAGCGGGAGGAGGTCAAGAGACCCAGTACTTC
. | many | TRBJ2-1 | TRBV24-1 | CATSDRGSYNEQFF | TGTGCCACCAGTGATCGAGGTTCCTACAATGAGCAGTTCTTC
. | few | TRBJ2-6 | TRBV10-3 | CAISDPTGLDSGANVLTF | TGTGCCATCAGTGACCCGACAGGACTCGACTCTGGGGCCAACGTCCTGACTTTC
TRBD1 | . | TRBJ2-1 | TRBV27 | CASSLRDSNNEQFF | TGTGCCAGCAGTTTAAGGGACAGTAACAATGAGCAGTTCTTC
TRBD1 | . | TRBJ2-2 | TRBV7-3 | CASSLLGQDGGELFF | TGTGCCAGCAGCTTGCTGGGACAGGATGGCGGGGAGCTGTTTTTT
. | many | TRBJ2-7 | TRBV14 | CASSQVTYEQYF | TGTGCCAGCAGCCAAGTGACCTACGAGCAGTACTTC
TRBD2 | few | TRBJ2-1 | TRBV7-8 | CASSSRLAGDMDEQFF | TGTGCCAGCAGCTCCAGACTAGCGGGAGATATGGATGAGCAGTTCTTC
TRBD1 | few | TRBJ2-1 | TRBV29-1 | CSVHSGGNEQFF | TGCAGCGTTCACTCAGGGGGCAATGAGCAGTTCTTC
. | many | TRBJ2-7 | TRBV6-5 | CASSSDGPPGYEQYF | TGTGCCAGCAGTTCTGACGGTCCTCCGGGTTACGAGCAGTACTTC
. | many | TRBJ2-1 | TRBV12-3/TRBV12-4 | CASSFGTGYNDEQFF | TGTGCCAGCAGTTTCGGTACAGGGTATAACGATGAGCAGTTCTTC
. | many | TRBJ2-1 | TRBV28 | CASIYSSSYNEQFF | TGTGCCAGCATTTATTCTAGCTCCTACAATGAGCAGTTCTTC
. | . | TRBJ1-2 | TRBV21-1 | CALDRGDNYGYTF | TGTGCGCTTGACAGGGGGGATAACTATGGCTACACCTTC
TRBD1 | . | TRBJ2-5 | TRBV5-1 | CASSSGTGGHYQETQYF | TGCGCCAGCAGTTCTGGGACAGGGGGCCACTACCAAGAGACCCAGTACTTC
. | once | TRBJ2-1 | TRBV7-6 | CASSRDPLGNEQFF | TGTGCCAGCAGCCGGGACCCCCTTGGGAATGAGCAGTTCTTC
. | few | TRBJ1-5 | TRBV6-2/TRBV6-3 | CAGSYGASNQPQHF | TGTGCCGGATCTTACGGGGCGAGCAATCAGCCCCAGCATTTT
. | few | TRBJ2-7 | TRBV5-8 | CASRTWDNYYEQYF | TGTGCCAGCAGAACCTGGGACAACTACTACGAGCAGTACTTC
. | few | TRBJ2-2 | TRBV11-2 | CASSSTNRITGELFF | TGTGCCAGCAGCTCAACGAACAGAATCACCGGGGAGCTGTTTTTT
TRBD2 | many | TRBJ2-5 | TRBV9 | CASSVGGGQETQYF | TGTGCCAGCAGCGTAGGCGGGGGCCAAGAGACCCAGTACTTC
. | . | TRBJ2-2 | TRBV12-3/TRBV12-4 | CASSFSLTGELFF | TGTGCCAGCAGTTTCAGCCTCACCGGGGAGCTGTTTTTT
TRBD1 | . | TRBJ2-1 | TRBV20-1 | CRLETGNGDEQFF | TGCAGACTTGAGACAGGGAACGGCGATGAGCAGTTCTTC
TRBD2 | . | TRBJ2-3 | TRBV12-3/TRBV12-4 | CTSSLRGPLRGSLTDTQYF | TGTACCAGCAGTTTACGGGGACCTCTCCGCGGGAGTTTAACAGATACGCAGTATTTT
TRBD2 | many | TRBJ2-3 | TRBV12-3/TRBV12-4 | CASRRGLSPDTQYF | TGTGCCAGCAGACGGGGACTATCGCCAGATACGCAGTATTTT
TRBD2 | . | TRBJ2-3 | TRBV24-1 | CATSDLSGLAGADTQYF | TGTGCCACCAGTGATCTTTCTGGACTAGCGGGAGCGGATACGCAGTATTTT
. | many | TRBJ1-1 | TRBV7-2 | CASSEQVSAFF | TGTGCCAGCAGCGAACAGGTGTCAGCTTTCTTT
TRBD1 | . | TRBJ2-7 | TRBV20-1 | CSAPRVFDRDNYEQYF | TGCAGTGCCCCGCGCGTTTTTGACAGGGACAACTACGAGCAGTACTTC
. | . | TRBJ2-3 | TRBV7-3 | CASSPLGDPSTDTQYF | TGTGCCAGCAGTCCCCTTGGGGACCCGAGCACAGATACGCAGTATTTT
. | . | TRBJ1-1 | TRBV29-1 | CSAGVTEAFF | TGCAGCGCAGGGGTTACTGAAGCTTTCTTT
TRBD2 | . | TRBJ2-1 | TRBV6-2/TRBV6-3 | CASSRGGPYNEQFF | TGTGCCAGCAGCCGCGGGGGGCCCTACAATGAGCAGTTCTTC
TRBD2 | few | TRBJ2-3 | TRBV27 | CASSVALAGATDTQYF | TGTGCCAGCAGTGTTGCACTAGCGGGGGCTACAGATACGCAGTATTTT
. | many | TRBJ2-3 | TRBV29-1 | CSVEDLGDTDTQYF | TGCAGCGTTGAAGATCTGGGGGATACAGATACGCAGTATTTT
TRBD2 | . | TRBJ2-3 | TRBV19 | CATKALSGRRTDTQYF | TGTGCCACTAAAGCCCTAAGCGGGAGACGGACAGATACGCAGTATTTT
. | many | TRBJ1-1 | TRBV28 | CASSPRQGRVTEAFF | TGTGCCAGCAGTCCTCGGCAGGGGAGGGTCACTGAAGCTTTCTTT